This is a list of T cell receptor beta chains from one sample in a study of blood T cell repertoires in COVID-19. The assay was immunoSEQ multiplex PCR, and TCRdb's table has in-frame clones only and misses some. The table has approximately 250,000 clones, around 84% seen once. Sequencing was performed on peripheral blood. The receptors were sampled from a woman between 35 and 50 years old who had recovered from COVID-19. Both conserved end residues are part of each CDR3. The order of the fields is CDR3 DNA, CDR3 protein, D gene, V gene, clone size, J gene. A D gene is named only where the DNA matches it firmly. Expanded clones get a size class; other rows say once, few or many, or leave the size out.

TGTGCCAGTAGTAGGACAGGGGGCAATCAGCCCCAGCATTTT | CASSRTGGNQPQHF | TRBD1 | TRBV19 | NA | TRBJ1-5
TGTGCCAGTAGTATCAGACCAGGCTATGGCTACACCTTC | CASSIRPGYGYTF | NA | TRBV19 | NA | TRBJ1-2
TGTGCCAGCAGCGTAGTATGCGGACAGTCCTACGAGCAGTACTTC | CASSVVCGQSYEQYF | NA | TRBV9 | NA | TRBJ2-7
TGCAGCGTTGAATCTCCCGGGGATGAGCAGTTCTTC | CSVESPGDEQFF | NA | TRBV29-1 | once | TRBJ2-1
TGTGCCAGCAGCCCCCCGACAGCTACTGGAAACACCATATATTTT | CASSPPTATGNTIYF | NA | TRBV3-1/TRBV3-2 | NA | TRBJ1-3
TGTGCCATCAGTTCGGGACAGGGCGATTACTATGGCTACACCTTC | CAISSGQGDYYGYTF | TRBD1 | TRBV10-3 | NA | TRBJ1-2
TGTGCCAGCAGCGTAGGGGGAAGGGAGGAAGGTGTAGGGCAGTACTTC | CASSVGGREEGVGQYF | NA | TRBV9 | NA | TRBJ2-7
TGTGCCAGCAGTGAGACAGGGAGGTCCGATACGCAGTATTTT | CASSETGRSDTQYF | NA | TRBV2 | NA | TRBJ2-3
TGTGCCAGCTCACCACCAAACAGGGATATTTGGGAGTATGGCTACACCTTC | CASSPPNRDIWEYGYTF | NA | TRBV18 | NA | TRBJ1-2
TGTGCCAGCAGCATAACAGGGTTTGAAGCTTTCTTT | CASSITGFEAFF | NA | TRBV7-9 | few | TRBJ1-1
TGTGCCAGCAGCTTAGACGGGGGGGAGGGCTACACCTTC | CASSLDGGEGYTF | NA | TRBV7-2 | NA | TRBJ1-2
TGTGCCAGCAGACAGGACAGGGGTAATTCACCCCTCCACTTT | CASRQDRGNSPLHF | TRBD1 | TRBV5-4 | NA | TRBJ1-6
TGCGCCAGCAGCGCCGGGACTAGCGGGGGGGCCCACACAGATACGCAGTATTTT | CASSAGTSGGAHTDTQYF | TRBD2 | TRBV5-1 | NA | TRBJ2-3
TGTGCCAGCAGTCGGGAGACGACCAGATACAATGAGCAGTTCTTC | CASSRETTRYNEQFF | NA | TRBV6-5 | NA | TRBJ2-1
TGTGCCAGCAGCCAAGCGTATCAGGAAAAACTGTTTTTT | CASSQAYQEKLFF | NA | TRBV14 | NA | TRBJ1-4
TGCGCCAGCAGCTTCACTTCGTCCTACAATGAGCAGTTCTTC | CASSFTSSYNEQFF | NA | TRBV5-1 | once | TRBJ2-1
TGTGCCAGCAGTGCTCCGGGACAGGGGACAGACGAGCAGTACTTC | CASSAPGQGTDEQYF | TRBD1 | TRBV6-2/TRBV6-3 | NA | TRBJ2-7
TGTGCCAGCAGCGACCTAGCGGGGGGTACCTACGAGCAGTACTTC | CASSDLAGGTYEQYF | TRBD2 | TRBV11-3 | NA | TRBJ2-7
TGTGCCAGCAGTTACTTCTCGACTAATGAAAAACTGTTTTTT | CASSYFSTNEKLFF | NA | TRBV6-2/TRBV6-3 | NA | TRBJ1-4
TGTGCCAGCAGTCTATACGACACCAGCAATCAGCCCCAGCATTTT | CASSLYDTSNQPQHF | NA | TRBV6-2/TRBV6-3 | NA | TRBJ1-5
TGTGCCAGCAGCTTATACAGGGGGTACGAGCAGTACTTC | CASSLYRGYEQYF | TRBD1 | TRBV7-3 | NA | TRBJ2-7
TGTGCCAGCAGCCAAGATGTTTACAGGGTAAGGTCCTACAATGAGCAGTTCTTC | CASSQDVYRVRSYNEQFF | NA | TRBV3-1/TRBV3-2 | NA | TRBJ2-1
TGTGCCAGCTTGGACGGACGCGGGGACAGGGAGCAAGAGACCCAGTACTTC | CASLDGRGDREQETQYF | TRBD1 | TRBV5-6 | NA | TRBJ2-5
TGTGCCAGCAGCTTAGCTCTACAGGGACCAGGAGAGACCCAGTACTTC | CASSLALQGPGETQYF | NA | TRBV7-2 | NA | TRBJ2-5
TGTGCCAGCAGCCCGACAGGGGGTGGAAACACCATATATTTT | CASSPTGGGNTIYF | TRBD1 | TRBV7-2 | NA | TRBJ1-3
TGTGCCAGCAGTGACGAACAGGGCACAATAATAACAAGGGATCCGAGACAAGAGACCCAGTACTTC | CASSDEQGTIITRDPRQETQYF | NA | TRBV6-4 | NA | TRBJ2-5
TGTGCCAGCAGTTCTTCACTGACTTCAGATACGCAGTATTTT | CASSSSLTSDTQYF | NA | TRBV27 | NA | TRBJ2-3
TGTGCCAGTATACGCCGCGCCGGGATCGGGGGCTATGGCTACACCTTC | CASIRRAGIGGYGYTF | NA | TRBV19 | NA | TRBJ1-2
TGTGCCAGCAGCCCCCCAGGGGGCAGGAGCTATGGCTACACCTTC | CASSPPGGRSYGYTF | TRBD1 | TRBV28 | once | TRBJ1-2
TGTGCCAGTAGTATAGTTGGCACCAACCTTGGAAACACCATATATTTT | CASSIVGTNLGNTIYF | NA | TRBV19 | once | TRBJ1-3
TGCGCCAGCAGCCAAGATATCCCGGGAACCTCTGGGGCCAACGTCCTGACTTTC | CASSQDIPGTSGANVLTF | NA | TRBV4-3 | NA | TRBJ2-6
TGTGCCAGCCGGGACAGGGTTTTTTCTCCCCTCCACTTT | CASRDRVFSPLHF | TRBD1 | TRBV19 | NA | TRBJ1-6
TGTGCCACGAGGAGGGACAGGGCGGGGGCTGAAGCTTTCTTT | CATRRDRAGAEAFF | TRBD1 | TRBV6-6 | once | TRBJ1-1
TGTGCCAGCAGTTTACCGGCTAACTATGGCTACACCTTC | CASSLPANYGYTF | NA | TRBV28 | NA | TRBJ1-2
TGCGCCAGCAGCTTGTATGGACAGGGAGTTTCGGGGGGCACAGATACGCAGTATTTT | CASSLYGQGVSGGTDTQYF | TRBD1 | TRBV5-1 | NA | TRBJ2-3
TGTGCCAGCAGTTACACCCGGGGGGCCTTTATGAACACTGAAGCTTTCTTT | CASSYTRGAFMNTEAFF | NA | TRBV6-2/TRBV6-3 | NA | TRBJ1-1